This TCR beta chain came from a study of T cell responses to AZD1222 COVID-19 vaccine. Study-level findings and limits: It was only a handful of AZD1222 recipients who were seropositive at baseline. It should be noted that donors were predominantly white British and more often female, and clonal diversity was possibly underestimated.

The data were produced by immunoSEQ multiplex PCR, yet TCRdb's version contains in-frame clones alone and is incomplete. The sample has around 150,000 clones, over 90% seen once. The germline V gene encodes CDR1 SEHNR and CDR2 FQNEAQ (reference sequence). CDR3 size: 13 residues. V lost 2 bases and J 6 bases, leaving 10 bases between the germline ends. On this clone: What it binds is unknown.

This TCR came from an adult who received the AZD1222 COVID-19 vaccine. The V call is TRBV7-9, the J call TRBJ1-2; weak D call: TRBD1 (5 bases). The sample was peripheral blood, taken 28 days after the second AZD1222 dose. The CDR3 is CASSLQGTHGYTF. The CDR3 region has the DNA TGTGCCAGCAGCTTACAGGGTACCCATGGCTACACCTTC.